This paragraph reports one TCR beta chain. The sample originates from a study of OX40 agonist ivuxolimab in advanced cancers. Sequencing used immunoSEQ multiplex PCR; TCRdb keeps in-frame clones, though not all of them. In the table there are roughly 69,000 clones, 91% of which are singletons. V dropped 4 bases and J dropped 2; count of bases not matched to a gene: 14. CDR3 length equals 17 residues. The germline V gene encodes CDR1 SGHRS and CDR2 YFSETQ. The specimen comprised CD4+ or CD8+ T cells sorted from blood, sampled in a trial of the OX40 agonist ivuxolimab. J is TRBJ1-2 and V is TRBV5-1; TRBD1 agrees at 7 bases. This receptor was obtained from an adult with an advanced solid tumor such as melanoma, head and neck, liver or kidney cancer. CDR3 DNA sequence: TGCGCCAGCAGCCCCTGGTACCCGACAGGGACCAACTATGGCTACACCTTC. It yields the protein CASSPWYPTGTNYGYTF.